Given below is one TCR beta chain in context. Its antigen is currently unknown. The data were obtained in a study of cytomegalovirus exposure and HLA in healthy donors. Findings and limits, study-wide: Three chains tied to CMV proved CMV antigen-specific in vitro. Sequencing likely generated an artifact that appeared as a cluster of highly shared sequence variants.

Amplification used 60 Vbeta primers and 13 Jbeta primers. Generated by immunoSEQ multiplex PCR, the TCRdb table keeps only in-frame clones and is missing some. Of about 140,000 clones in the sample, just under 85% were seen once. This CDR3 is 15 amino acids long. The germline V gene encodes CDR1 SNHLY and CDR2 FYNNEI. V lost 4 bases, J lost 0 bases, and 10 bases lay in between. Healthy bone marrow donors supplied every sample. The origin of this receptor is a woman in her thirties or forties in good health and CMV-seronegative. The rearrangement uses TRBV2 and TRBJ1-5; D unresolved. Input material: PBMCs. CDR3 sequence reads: CASSGGRSSNQPQHF. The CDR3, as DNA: TGTGCCAGCAGTGGAGGCCGGAGTAGCAATCAGCCCCAGCATTTT.